This T cell receptor beta chain was obtained from a study of vaccination effects on CD4 cells after COVID-19. About the study: Two-dose vaccination with either BNT162b2 or mRNA-1273 was given to the participants. Findings and limits, study-wide: The study enrolled few convalescent patients and sampled no early post-infection timepoints. Marked clonal contraction was seen in infection- and vaccine-induced clones late after vaccination.

Viral peptide pool expansion of antigen-specific CD4+ T cells preceded sequencing in the ViraFEST assay. Isolation of CD4+ T cells took place after approximately 10 days of culture. IL-2 medium supplanted half the medium on days 3 and 7. This clone was counted only a few times. The target antigen is unknown. Germline CDR1 ENHRY, CDR2 SYGVKD. The CDR3 consists of 16 residues. V was pared by 3 bases and J by 3 bases, with 9 bases of the junction left unmatched. Measured with immunoSEQ multiplex PCR; TCRdb has only the in-frame clones, and not every one. The repertoire holds tens of thousands of clones, with around 70% as singletons.

The material was CD4+ T cells from PBMCs cultured with HCoV-229E spike peptides, obtained before COVID-19 vaccination. The sequence was collected from a human donor who received a COVID-19 vaccine. The V and J genes are TRBV10-3 and TRBJ2-3, with 7 bases identical to TRBD2. DNA for the CDR3: TGTGCCATCAGTGACATTGGGGCGGGGGAGACAGATACGCAGTATTTT. As protein: CAISDIGAGETDTQYF.